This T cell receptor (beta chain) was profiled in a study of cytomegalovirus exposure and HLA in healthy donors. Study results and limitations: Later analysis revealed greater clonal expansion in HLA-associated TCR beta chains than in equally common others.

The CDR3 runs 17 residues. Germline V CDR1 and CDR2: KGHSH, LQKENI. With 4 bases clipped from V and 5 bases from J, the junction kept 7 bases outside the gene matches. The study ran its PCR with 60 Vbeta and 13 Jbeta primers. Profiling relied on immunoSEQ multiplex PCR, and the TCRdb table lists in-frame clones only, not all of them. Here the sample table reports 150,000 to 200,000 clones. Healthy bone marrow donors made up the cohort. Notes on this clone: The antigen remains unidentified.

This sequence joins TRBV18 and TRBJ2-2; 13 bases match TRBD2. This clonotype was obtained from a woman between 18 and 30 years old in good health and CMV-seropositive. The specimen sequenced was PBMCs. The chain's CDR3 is CASSRGLAGVDTGELFF. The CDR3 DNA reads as TGTGCCAGCTCACGCGGACTAGCGGGAGTTGATACCGGGGAGCTGTTTTTT. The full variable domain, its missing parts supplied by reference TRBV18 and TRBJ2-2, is NAGVMQNPRHLVRRRGQEARLRCSPMKGHSHVYWYRQLPEEGLKFMVYLQKENIIDESGMPKERFSAEFPKEGPSILRIQQVVRGDSAAYFCASSRGLAGVDTGELFFGEGSRLTVL.